This paragraph reports one TCR beta chain. The record originates from a study of monozygotic twins with inflammatory bowel disease. The template-switching step introduced UMIs that carried a 6-nucleotide sample barcode. TCRdb processed the 5' RACE reads again and assigns one entry to each CDR3 protein, with no DNA. The repertoire table contains about 210,000 distinct CDR3 sequences. Germline V gene data show CDR1 as SQVTM and CDR2 as ANQGSEA. The CDR3 runs 13 residues. The receptor was isolated from a human donor with ulcerative colitis or Crohn's disease, or a healthy co-twin of an affected twin (not recorded which). The rearrangement links TRBV29-1 to TRBJ2-6. Sequenced input: blood. The CDR3 loop is CSFRVAGANVLTF.